A single sample is the source of the 9 T cell receptor beta chains below, sequenced in a study of blood T cell repertoires in COVID-19. The repertoire was sequenced with immunoSEQ multiplex PCR; TCRdb's copy has only in-frame clones and lacks some. The top ten clones hold around 2.3% of a sample with tens of thousands of clones, around 93% of them seen once. The sequenced material came from peripheral blood. Receptor source: a human donor with active COVID-19. The donor label of this sample is uncertain.

The genes are TRBV6-5 and TRBJ1-1; the D gene is possibly TRBD1 (6 bases). There are 15 residues in the CDR3. The germline V gene has CDR1 MNHEY and CDR2 SVGAGI. Trimming removed 4 bases at V and 11 bases at J, with 23 bases between. The CDR3 DNA reads as TGTGCCAGCAGTTCACTGCAAGATACAGGGCTTCTGGCTTTCTTT. Amino acids: CASSSLQDTGLLAFF.

CDR3 amino acids: CASSPGDYEGTQYF. The CDR3 DNA follows: TGTGCCAGCAGCCCGGGGGACTACGAGGGGACCCAGTACTTC. The rearrangement joins TRBV7-8 to TRBJ2-5; TRBD2 aligns across 7 bases. After removal of 5 bases from V and 7 bases from J, the junction contained 10 bases not matched to a gene. Germline-derived CDR1 and CDR2 are SGHVS and FQNEAQ. The CDR3 length is 14 residues.

CDR3 DNA: TGTGCCAGCAGTGAATCTCTAGCCGCCAACACCGGGGAGCTGTTTTTT. This sequence encodes CASSESLAANTGELFF. This sequence joins TRBV6-1 and TRBJ2-2; a weak D match, TRBD2 (5 bases). This CDR3 spans 16 amino acids. Per the germline V gene, CDR1 is MNHNS and CDR2 is SASEGT. Deletions cut 2 bases from V and 2 bases from J, with 12 bases between.

The V gene is TRBV11-2, the J gene TRBJ2-1, with TRBD2 matching over 8 bases. The germline V gene has CDR1 SGHAT and CDR2 FQNNGV. This CDR3 has 15 residues. Trimming took 0 bases from V and 8 from J; bases not matched to a gene: 6. The CDR3 is CASSLDGGGSDEQFF. In DNA, the CDR3 is TGTGCCAGCAGCTTAGATGGCGGGGGGAGCGATGAGCAGTTCTTC.

This chain uses TRBV5-6 with TRBJ2-1; TRBD1 agrees at 8 bases. CDR3 length: 15 amino acids. Trimming took 3 bases from V and 5 from J; bases not matched to a gene: 7. Germline V CDR1 and CDR2: SGHDT, YYEEEE. As DNA, the CDR3 is TGTGCCAGCAGCTCGCCAGGGGGCAGGAACAATGAGCAGTTCTTC. It yields the protein CASSSPGGRNNEQFF.

V usage is TRBV3-1 (or the pseudogene TRBV3-2) and J usage is TRBJ1-1; 12 bases map to TRBD1. Germline CDR1 LGHDT, CDR2 YNNKEL (reference sequence). The length of the CDR3 is 16 residues. Trimming at V came to 3 bases and at J to 4 bases, leaving 6 bases not matched to a gene. CDR3 nucleotides: TGTGCCAGCAGCCAGGGACAGGGGGCTTGGGGCACTGAAGCTTTCTTT. Protein product: CASSQGQGAWGTEAFF.

The V call is TRBV6-2 or TRBV6-3, the J call TRBJ1-6; D may be TRBD1 (6 bases). Per the germline V gene, CDR1 is MNHEY and CDR2 is SVGEGT. The CDR3 extends over 14 amino acids. V shed 6 bases and J shed 5 bases, with 11 bases lying between them. CDR3 DNA sequence: TGTGCCAGCAGCCGAACAGGGAATAATTCACCCCTCCACTTT. Encoded protein: CASSRTGNNSPLHF.

The chain couples TRBV11-2 to TRBJ2-5, with D uncertain. The CDR3 has 15 amino acids. V was shortened by 1 base and J by 1 base, with 10 bases between the two germline ends. Germline loops: CDR1 SGHAT, CDR2 FQNNGV. The CDR3 nucleotides are TGTGCCAGCAGCTTAGCCCCCCGGTCCCAAGAGACCCAGTACTTC. It translates to CASSLAPRSQETQYF.

The rearrangement links TRBV7-9 to TRBJ1-1; tentative D call: TRBD1 (5 bases). The germline V gene has CDR1 SEHNR and CDR2 FQNEAQ (reference sequence). Trimming left V 11 bases short and J 4 bases short, with 26 bases between. CDR3 length equals 16 residues. CDR3 sequence (DNA): TGTGCCTCTCTGGGGGGAAGTTCGGTTTTGAGCACTGAAGCTTTCTTT. Protein sequence: CASLGGSSVLSTEAFF.